This T cell receptor (beta chain) was found in a study of Graves' ophthalmopathy and Graves' hyperthyroidism. V was clipped by 0 bases and J by 0 bases, with 6 bases between them. The germline V gene has CDR1 GTSNPN and CDR2 SVGIG (reference sequence). CDR3 length: 14 amino acids. The sequenced template was RNA, covering the TCR beta CDR3 region. An opening RT-PCR round employed HTBI primers and preceded a second-round multiplex PCR. MiXCR, run by TCRdb on the multiplex PCR reads, gives a single entry per CDR3 protein. The sample holds a few hundred thousand distinct CDR3 sequences, under 45% seen once. Clinicians diagnosed using symptoms, serum thyroxine, TRAb, thyroid ultrasound and orbital computed tomography.

This sequence originates from an adult man with Graves' hyperthyroidism. The chain links TRBV30 to TRBJ1-3; D is unresolved. Sequenced material: peripheral blood or thyroid tissue (not recorded which). The CDR3 reads CAWSVTLSGNTIYF. The CDR3 DNA reads TGTGCCTGGAGTGTAACACTCTCTGGAAACACCATATATTTT.